This TCR beta chain was profiled in a study of blood T cells in healthy people across ages. PCR was performed a second time for roughly 6 to 12 cycles using a sample-barcoded 5' primer and a J-beta primer mix. Via MiXCR, TCRdb re-called the 5' RACE reads, giving one row per CDR3 protein. The repertoire includes hundreds of thousands of distinct CDR3 sequences, about 52% of them detected once, and under 35% sits in the top ten. V dropped 3 bases and J dropped 7 bases, with 12 bases sitting between them. This CDR3 is 13 amino acids long. The germline V gene encodes CDR1 SGHTA and CDR2 FQGNSA. On this clonotype itself: Its antigen remains unknown.

RNA extraction gave at least 5 micrograms of total RNA per sample. Overall study findings and caveats: A roughly linear fall in TCR beta diversity per million T cells was seen with increasing age. Estimated diversity, derived from one million T cells, was regarded as an underestimate.

This receptor was obtained from a woman aged 60 to 75 in good health. This chain uses TRBV7-2 with TRBJ2-5, with D tentatively TRBD2 (6 bases). Input material: blood. The CDR3 loop is CASSLEGQGTQYF. The CDR3 DNA is TGTGCCAGCAGCTTGGAGGGCCAGGGGACCCAGTACTTC.